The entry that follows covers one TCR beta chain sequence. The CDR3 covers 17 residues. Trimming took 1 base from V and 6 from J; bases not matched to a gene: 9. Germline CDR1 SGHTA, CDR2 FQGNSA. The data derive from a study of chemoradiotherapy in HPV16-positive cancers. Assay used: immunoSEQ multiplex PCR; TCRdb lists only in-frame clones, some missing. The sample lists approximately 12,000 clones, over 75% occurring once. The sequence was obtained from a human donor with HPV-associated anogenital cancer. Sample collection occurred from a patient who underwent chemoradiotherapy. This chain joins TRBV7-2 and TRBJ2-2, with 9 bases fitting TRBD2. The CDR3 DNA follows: TGTGCCAGCAGCTTAGAAGCGGGGGGCCGAGCCTCCGGGGAGCTGTTTTTT. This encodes CASSLEAGGRASGELFF.